A selection of T cell receptor beta chains follows, all from one sample in a study of control samples from healthy donors and cancer patients. TCRdb's table, derived via immunoSEQ multiplex PCR, lists solely in-frame clones and lacks some. This table has some 140,000 clones, just under 95% appearing once. Source material: blood. These receptors were collected from a man aged 25-45 years in good health. Both conserved end residues are trimmed from each CDR3. Clone size is stated in some rows and not others, as once, few, many or a class when expanded.

clone_size: .
v_call: TRBV27
j_call: TRBJ1-5
cdr3_aa: ASSFIGQGNQPQH

clone_size: .
v_call: TRBV5-1
j_call: TRBJ2-1
cdr3_aa: ASSLRTSAVSEQF

clone_size: few
v_call: TRBV5-1
j_call: TRBJ2-1
cdr3_aa: ASPILDNEQF

clone_size: .
v_call: TRBV6-2/TRBV6-3
j_call: TRBJ1-1
cdr3_aa: ASSYFYRARNTEAF

clone_size: .
v_call: TRBV25-1
j_call: TRBJ2-7
cdr3_aa: ASSEYLGFGEQY

clone_size: .
v_call: TRBV18
j_call: TRBJ2-3
cdr3_aa: ASSPPSRIRTDTQY

clone_size: once
v_call: TRBV5-1
j_call: TRBJ2-7
cdr3_aa: ASSRAGSAYEQY

clone_size: .
v_call: TRBV2
j_call: TRBJ1-1
cdr3_aa: ASSEALGGREAF

clone_size: .
v_call: TRBV6-2/TRBV6-3
j_call: TRBJ2-5
cdr3_aa: ASSEKGSQETQY

clone_size: once
v_call: TRBV7-2
j_call: TRBJ2-3
cdr3_aa: ASSLDRGTDTQY